Below, one T cell receptor beta chain is given with its context. What it recognizes is unknown. This CDR3 region has 17 residues. Vbeta (60) and Jbeta (13) primers were used in the PCR. Original methodology: Approximately 11 million of roughly 81 million unique TCR beta chains were shared, per a later count. Only in-frame clones appear in the TCRdb table, and some are missing; sequencing was by immunoSEQ multiplex PCR. That table supplies the V and J calls and clone size; D and trimming were determined from the DNA. Seen here are some 180,000 clones, 76% observed once, and the top ten hold around 1.6%. The sample comes from a study of cytomegalovirus exposure and HLA in healthy donors. Across the study: Earlier results showed 117 million unique TCR beta sequences derived from 150 million to 200 million T cells.

General study points: An apparent linkage of common viral pathogens to several of the most significant clusters emerged in a later analysis.

Sequencing used PBMCs. This rearrangement joins TRBV1 to TRBJ2-1; the listed D gene, TRBD2, was not tested against the DNA. TRBV1 is labeled a pseudogene. This TCR derives from a man between 18 and 35 years old in good health and CMV-seronegative. The DNA for the CDR3 is TGCACCAGCAGCCAAGGCGGGGGACTCCACTCCTACAATGAGCAGTTCTTC. Residues: CTSSQGGGLHSYNEQFF.